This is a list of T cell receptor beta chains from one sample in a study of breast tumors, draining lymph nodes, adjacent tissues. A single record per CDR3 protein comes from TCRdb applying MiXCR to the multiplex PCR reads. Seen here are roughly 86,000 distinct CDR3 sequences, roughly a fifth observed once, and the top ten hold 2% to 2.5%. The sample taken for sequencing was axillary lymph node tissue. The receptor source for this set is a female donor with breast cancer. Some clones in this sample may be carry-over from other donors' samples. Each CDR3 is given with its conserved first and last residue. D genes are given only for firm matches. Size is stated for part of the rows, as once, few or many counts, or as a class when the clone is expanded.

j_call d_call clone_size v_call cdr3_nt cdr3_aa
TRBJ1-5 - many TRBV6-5 TGTGCCAGCAGTACTTCCGGTGGTCAGCCCCAGCATTTT CASSTSGGQPQHF
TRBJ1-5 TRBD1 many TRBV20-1 TGCAGTGCGGCGACCGGGACAGCGCATTATAGCAATCAGCCCCAGCATTTT CSAATGTAHYSNQPQHF
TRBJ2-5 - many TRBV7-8 TGTGCCAGCAGCTTAGCGGACAGTTGGACGGCGAAGACCCAGTACTTC CASSLADSWTAKTQYF
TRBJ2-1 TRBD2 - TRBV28 TGTGCCAGCAGGGTGCCGAATGGTAGCGGGAGGAATGAGCAGTTCTTC CASRVPNGSGRNEQFF
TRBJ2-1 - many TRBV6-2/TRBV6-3 TGTGCCAGCAGGGACACCCACAATGAGCAGTTCTTC CASRDTHNEQFF
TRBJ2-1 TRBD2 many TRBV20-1 TGCAGTGCTAGCCCTACTAGCGGGAGGGACTACAATGAGCAGTTCTTC CSASPTSGRDYNEQFF
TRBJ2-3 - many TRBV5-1 TGCGCCAGCAGCTCGGGAAGCACAGATACGCAGTATTTT CASSSGSTDTQYF
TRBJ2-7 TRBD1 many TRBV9 TGTGCCAGCAGCGTAGGGGGGACAGGGAACTACGAGCAGTACTTC CASSVGGTGNYEQYF
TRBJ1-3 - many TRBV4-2 TGTGCCAGCAGCCAAACCCCAGGGGCCTCTGGAAACACCATATATTTT CASSQTPGASGNTIYF
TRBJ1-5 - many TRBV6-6 TGTGCCAGCAGTTACTCTGCAGGGAGGAAAGGCAATCAGCCCCAGCATTTT CASSYSAGRKGNQPQHF
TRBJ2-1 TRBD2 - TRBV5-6 TGTGCCAGCAGCTTGGTTACTAGCGGGAGCGATGAGCAGTTCTTC CASSLVTSGSDEQFF
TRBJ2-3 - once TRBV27 TGTGCCAGCAGTTCCTCTACCAGCGGTTTTAGCACAGATACGCAGTATTTT CASSSSTSGFSTDTQYF
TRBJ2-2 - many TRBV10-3 TGTGCCATCAGTCGACAGAACACCGGGGAGCTGTTTTTT CAISRQNTGELFF
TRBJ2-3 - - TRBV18 TGTGCCAGCTCACCGGGTAGCACAGATACGCAGTATTTT CASSPGSTDTQYF
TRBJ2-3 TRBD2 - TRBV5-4 TGTGCCAGCAGTTTCCTAGCGGGAGGAGGTACAGATACGCAGTATTTT CASSFLAGGGTDTQYF
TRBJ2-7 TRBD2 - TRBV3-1 TGTGCCAGCAGCCAAGGGGCGGGAGGATCCTACGAGCAGTACTTC CASSQGAGGSYEQYF
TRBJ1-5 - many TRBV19 TGTGCCAGTAGTTTATCCCCGACAGCTACAAACAATCAGCCCCAGCATTTT CASSLSPTATNNQPQHF
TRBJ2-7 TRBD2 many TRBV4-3 TGCGCCAGCAGCCGAGAGGCGGGGGGCTCCTACGAGCAGTACTTC CASSREAGGSYEQYF
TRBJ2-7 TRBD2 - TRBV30 TGTGCCTGGAGTGTTTCTAGCGGGATCGCCTACGAGCAGTACTTC CAWSVSSGIAYEQYF
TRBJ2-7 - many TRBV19 TGTGCCAGTAGTATAAGAGGTCGGACCTACGAGCAGTACTTC CASSIRGRTYEQYF
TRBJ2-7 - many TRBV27 TGTGCCAGCAGTTTATCGGGACTGTCGAGAGAGCAGTACTTC CASSLSGLSREQYF
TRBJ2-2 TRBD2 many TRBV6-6 TGTGCCAGCAGTTACGCCGGCGGGGGGATGAACACCGGGGAGCTGTTTTTT CASSYAGGGMNTGELFF
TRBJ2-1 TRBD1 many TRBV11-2 TGTGCCAGCAGCTTCGAACCGGGACAGGGAGATAGGGTGCAGTTCTTC CASSFEPGQGDRVQFF
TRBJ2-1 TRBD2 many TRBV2 TGTGCCAGCAGTGATTGGGCGTTTGGGACTAGCCCCAACAATGAGCAGTTCTTC CASSDWAFGTSPNNEQFF
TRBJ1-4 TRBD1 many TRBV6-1 TGTGCCAGCAGCCCTAGGGAGGGACAGGGAAGTGAAAAACTGTTTTTT CASSPREGQGSEKLFF
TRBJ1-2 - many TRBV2 TGTGCCAGCAGTGAAGAGAGCGGCTACACCTTC CASSEESGYTF
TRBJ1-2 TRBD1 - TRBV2 TGTGCTAGCAGGACAGGAGAGTACTATGGCTACACCTTC CASRTGEYYGYTF
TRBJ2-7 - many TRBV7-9 TGTGCCAGCAGCCCCGAGGGAAGCTCCTACGAGCAGTACTTC CASSPEGSSYEQYF
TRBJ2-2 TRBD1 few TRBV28 TGTGCCAGCGGGCAGGGGGCGACCGGGGAGCTGTTTTTT CASGQGATGELFF
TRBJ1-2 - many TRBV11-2 TGTGCCAGCAGCTTCGAGAATAACTATGGCTACACCTTC CASSFENNYGYTF
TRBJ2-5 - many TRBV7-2 TGTGCCAGCAGCTTAGCGCAAGGGCTTGGAGAGACCCAGTACTTC CASSLAQGLGETQYF
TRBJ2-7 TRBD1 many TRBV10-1 TGCGCCAGCAGTAAGGGACAGGGGACCTACGAGCAGTACTTC CASSKGQGTYEQYF
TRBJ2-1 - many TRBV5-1 TGCGCCAGCAGCTTAGAAGGGATGGTCCACAATGAGCAGTTCTTC CASSLEGMVHNEQFF
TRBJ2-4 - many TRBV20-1 TGCAGTGCTAGAGAGGGAAAGGGGGACACCAAAAACATTCAGTACTTC CSAREGKGDTKNIQYF
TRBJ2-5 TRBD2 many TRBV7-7 TGTGCTAGCAGCCCCGGACTAGCGAAGACCCAGTACTTC CASSPGLAKTQYF
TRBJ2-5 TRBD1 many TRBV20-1 TGCAGTGCTTTGGACAGGGCTCTGGAGACCCAGTACTTC CSALDRALETQYF
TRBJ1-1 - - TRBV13 TGTGCCAGCAGCCACCGGGACAACACTGAAGCTTTCTTT CASSHRDNTEAFF
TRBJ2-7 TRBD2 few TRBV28 TGTGCCAGCACCCGGGCTAGCGGTAGGCAGTACTTC CASTRASGRQYF
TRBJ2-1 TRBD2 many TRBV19 TGTGCCAGTAGTATAACACTAGCGGACACCAATGAGCAGTTCTTC CASSITLADTNEQFF
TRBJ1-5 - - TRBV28 TGTGCCAGCATTGGACAGTTCGGGTGGGCCCAGCGTTTT CASIGQFGWAQRF
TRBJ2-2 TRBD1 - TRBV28 TGTGCCAGCACTGAGGACAGGGGGGAGCTGTTTTTT CASTEDRGELFF